The source of this T cell receptor beta chain is a study of blood T cells in healthy people across ages. Primed by a sample-barcoded 5' primer and a J-beta primer mix, a second PCR proceeded for roughly 7 to 11 cycles. Using its own MiXCR run on the 5' RACE reads, TCRdb lists one record per CDR3 protein. The sample includes about 1.5 million distinct CDR3 sequences, roughly two fifths of them seen just once. The donors, aged about 6 to 100, were healthy Caucasians from Russia. PBMCs, at least 6 million per sample, were isolated. Trimming left V 4 bases short and J 6 bases short, with 11 bases between. CDR1 is MGHRA and CDR2 is YSYEKL in the germline V gene. The CDR3 is made up of 13 amino acids. About this clonotype: As yet, its antigen is unknown.

Overall study results and limits: The study found TCR beta diversity correlated strongly with naive T cell percentage. Long-lived donors had more naive CD4+ cells and higher diversity than aged donors.

The clonotype originates from a woman aged 18 to 35 in good health. Sample: blood. The V gene is TRBV4-1, the J gene TRBJ2-3; unclear D gene. CDR3 nucleotide sequence: TGCGCCAGCAGCCTTCTTTGGGCGGATACGCAGTATTTT. Translated, it gives CASSLLWADTQYF.